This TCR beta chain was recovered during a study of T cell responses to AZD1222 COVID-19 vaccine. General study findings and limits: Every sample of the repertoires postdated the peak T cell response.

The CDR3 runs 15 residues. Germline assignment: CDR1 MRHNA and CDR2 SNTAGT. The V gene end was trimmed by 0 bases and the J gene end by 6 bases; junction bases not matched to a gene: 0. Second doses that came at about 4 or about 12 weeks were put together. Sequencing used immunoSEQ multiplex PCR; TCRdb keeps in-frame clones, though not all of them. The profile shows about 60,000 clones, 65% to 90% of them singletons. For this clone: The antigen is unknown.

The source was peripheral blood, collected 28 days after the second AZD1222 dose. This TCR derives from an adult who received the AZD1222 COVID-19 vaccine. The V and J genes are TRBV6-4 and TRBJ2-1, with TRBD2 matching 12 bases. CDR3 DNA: TGTGCCAGCAGTGACTCGACTAGCGGGAGCAATGAGCAGTTCTTC. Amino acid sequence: CASSDSTSGSNEQFF.